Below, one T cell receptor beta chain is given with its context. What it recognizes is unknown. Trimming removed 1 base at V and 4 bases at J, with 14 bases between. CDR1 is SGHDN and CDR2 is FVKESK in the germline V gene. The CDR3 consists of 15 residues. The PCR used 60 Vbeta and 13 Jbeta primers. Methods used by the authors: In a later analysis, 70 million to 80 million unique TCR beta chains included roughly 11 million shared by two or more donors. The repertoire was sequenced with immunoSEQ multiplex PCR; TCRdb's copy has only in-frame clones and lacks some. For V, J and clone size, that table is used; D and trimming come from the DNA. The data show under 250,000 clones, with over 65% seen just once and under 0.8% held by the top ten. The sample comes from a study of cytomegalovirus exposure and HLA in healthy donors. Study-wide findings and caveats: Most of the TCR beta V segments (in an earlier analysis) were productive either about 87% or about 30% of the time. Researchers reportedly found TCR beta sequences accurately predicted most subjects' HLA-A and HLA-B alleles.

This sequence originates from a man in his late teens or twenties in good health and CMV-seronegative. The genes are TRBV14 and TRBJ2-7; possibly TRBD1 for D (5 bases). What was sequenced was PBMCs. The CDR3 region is CASSQGRTSLYEQYF. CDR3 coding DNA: TGTGCCAGCAGCCAAGGCCGGACATCTTTATACGAGCAGTACTTC.